A selection of T cell receptor beta chains follows, all from one sample in a study of memory CD4+ T cells and cytomegalovirus serostatus. Clones were read by immunoSEQ multiplex PCR, and TCRdb kept only the in-frame ones, dropping some. The repertoire holds about 44,000 clones, with around three quarters as singletons. Sequencing was done on a sample of memory CD4+ T cells from blood. Source of these receptors: an adult in good health and CMV-seronegative. The CDR3 runs from the conserved cysteine through the conserved F or W. D genes are given only for firm matches. Not all rows give a size; the values are once, few, many and, for expanded clones, a class.

CDR3: CASGTGGITGELFF
DNA: TGTGCCAGCGGGACAGGGGGGATCACCGGGGAGCTGTTTTTT
size: medium-sized
D: TRBD1
J: TRBJ2-2
V: TRBV2

CDR3: CASSQERGVAVYNEQFF
DNA: TGTGCCAGCAGCCAAGAGAGAGGTGTAGCGGTTTACAATGAGCAGTTCTTC
size: -
D: -
J: TRBJ2-1
V: TRBV14

CDR3: CASSQDLGFTEAFF
DNA: TGCGCCAGCAGCCAAGACTTGGGGTTCACTGAAGCTTTCTTT
size: -
D: -
J: TRBJ1-1
V: TRBV4-3

CDR3: CAISGTVYGYTF
DNA: TGTGCCATCAGTGGGACAGTCTATGGCTACACCTTC
size: -
D: -
J: TRBJ1-2
V: TRBV10-3

CDR3: CASSFGGRKETQYF
DNA: TGTGCCAGCAGCTTCGGCGGGAGGAAAGAGACCCAGTACTTC
size: -
D: TRBD2
J: TRBJ2-5
V: TRBV7-2

CDR3: CASSTGLGNTIYF
DNA: TGTGCCAGCAGTACAGGACTGGGAAACACCATATATTTT
size: -
D: -
J: TRBJ1-3
V: TRBV27

CDR3: CASSSGAGKRDSEKLFF
DNA: TGTGCCAGTAGTTCGGGGGCCGGTAAAAGGGATAGTGAAAAACTGTTTTTT
size: -
D: -
J: TRBJ1-4
V: TRBV19

CDR3: CASSLWGREAFF
DNA: TGTGCCAGCAGCTTGTGGGGGAGGGAAGCTTTCTTT
size: -
D: -
J: TRBJ1-1
V: TRBV5-6

CDR3: CASSVAPGSPGNTIYF
DNA: TGTGCCAGCAGCGTAGCTCCGGGTAGCCCTGGAAACACCATATATTTT
size: -
D: -
J: TRBJ1-3
V: TRBV9

CDR3: CASSLGSSIEQYF
DNA: TGTGCCAGCAGCTTGGGCTCTAGTATTGAGCAGTACTTC
size: -
D: -
J: TRBJ2-7
V: TRBV5-5

CDR3: CASNGVEGAGYTF
DNA: TGTGCCAGCAACGGGGTGGAAGGGGCTGGCTACACCTTC
size: -
D: -
J: TRBJ1-2
V: TRBV2

CDR3: CASKPRFVSYEQFF
DNA: TGTGCCAGCAAACCGCGTTTTGTTTCCTATGAGCAGTTCTTC
size: -
D: -
J: TRBJ2-1
V: TRBV6-4

CDR3: CASNSNNEKLFF
DNA: TGTGCCAGTAACAGCAATAATGAAAAACTGTTTTTT
size: -
D: -
J: TRBJ1-4
V: TRBV19

CDR3: CASSSGQRYGYTF
DNA: TGTGCCAGCAGCTCGGGACAGAGATATGGCTACACCTTC
size: -
D: TRBD1
J: TRBJ1-2
V: TRBV7-8

CDR3: CATSRVSYGHPSF
DNA: TGTGCCACCAGCAGAGTGAGTTACGGGCACCCCTCATTT
size: -
D: -
J: TRBJ1-1
V: TRBV15

CDR3: CASSLGRGATEAFF
DNA: TGTGCCAGCAGCTTAGGCAGGGGTGCCACTGAAGCTTTCTTT
size: few
D: -
J: TRBJ1-1
V: TRBV11-3

CDR3: CASSQDWGSGGYTF
DNA: TGTGCCAGCAGCCAAGATTGGGGAAGCGGAGGCTACACCTTC
size: -
D: -
J: TRBJ1-2
V: TRBV14

CDR3: CASSEELVGSGEKLFF
DNA: TGTGCCAGCAGTGAAGAGTTAGTGGGGAGTGGGGAAAAACTGTTTTTT
size: once
D: -
J: TRBJ1-4
V: TRBV2

CDR3: CASSERRAGRTNEKLFF
DNA: TGTGCCAGCAGTGAACGCAGGGCCGGTAGGACTAATGAAAAACTGTTTTTT
size: -
D: -
J: TRBJ1-4
V: TRBV6-1

CDR3: CASSFRMNTGELFF
DNA: TGTGCCAGCAGTTTTCGGATGAACACCGGGGAGCTGTTTTTT
size: -
D: -
J: TRBJ2-2
V: TRBV27

CDR3: CASSPVDRGNQPQHF
DNA: TGTGCCAGCTCACCTGTGGACAGGGGTAATCAGCCCCAGCATTTT
size: few
D: TRBD1
J: TRBJ1-5
V: TRBV18

CDR3: CASSQDSHEQYF
DNA: TGTGCCAGCAGCCAAGACTCGCACGAGCAGTACTTC
size: -
D: -
J: TRBJ2-7
V: TRBV4-2

CDR3: CASSPGTVGTDTQYF
DNA: TGTGCCAGCAGCCCCGGGACGGTGGGAACAGATACGCAGTATTTT
size: -
D: -
J: TRBJ2-3
V: TRBV5-8

CDR3: CASSAQNGEQFF
DNA: TGTGCCAGCAGCGCCCAGAACGGGGAGCAGTTCTTC
size: -
D: -
J: TRBJ2-1
V: TRBV7-9

CDR3: CASSNTGTGSEQYF
DNA: TGTGCCAGCAGTAACACCGGGACAGGGTCCGAGCAGTACTTC
size: -
D: TRBD1
J: TRBJ2-7
V: TRBV5-4

CDR3: CASSKPSGNSYEQYF
DNA: TGTGCCAGCAGTAAACCTAGCGGGAACTCCTACGAGCAGTACTTC
size: -
D: TRBD2
J: TRBJ2-7
V: TRBV5-4

CDR3: CASSLADRGSKNIQYF
DNA: TGTGCCAGCAGTTTAGCAGACAGGGGATCCAAAAACATTCAGTACTTC
size: -
D: TRBD1
J: TRBJ2-4
V: TRBV27

CDR3: CATSELLSYNEQFF
DNA: TGTGCCACATCGGAACTACTCTCCTACAATGAGCAGTTCTTC
size: -
D: -
J: TRBJ2-1
V: TRBV2

CDR3: CASSEAGGTHTGELFF
DNA: TGTGCCAGCAGTGAAGCAGGGGGCACCCACACCGGGGAGCTGTTTTTT
size: once
D: TRBD1
J: TRBJ2-2
V: TRBV6-1

CDR3: CAWEDREDNEQFF
DNA: TGTGCCTGGGAAGACAGGGAGGACAATGAGCAGTTCTTC
size: -
D: -
J: TRBJ2-1
V: TRBV30

CDR3: CASGRGVWEKLFF
DNA: TGTGCCAGCGGCCGGGGGGTTTGGGAAAAACTGTTTTTT
size: -
D: -
J: TRBJ1-4
V: TRBV6-5

CDR3: CASSKGRFSSYEQYF
DNA: TGTGCCAGCAGCAAAGGACGGTTCAGCTCCTACGAGCAGTACTTC
size: -
D: -
J: TRBJ2-7
V: TRBV5-4

CDR3: CASSVGDREPQHF
DNA: TGTGCCAGCAGTGTTGGGGACCGGGAGCCCCAGCATTTT
size: -
D: -
J: TRBJ1-5
V: TRBV6-6

CDR3: CSVEQGTDTQYF
DNA: TGCAGCGTTGAGCAGGGGACAGATACGCAGTATTTT
size: -
D: -
J: TRBJ2-3
V: TRBV29-1

CDR3: CASGRGLSNLGQYF
DNA: TGTGCCAGCGGGCGGGGGCTAAGCAATCTGGGGCAGTACTTC
size: -
D: -
J: TRBJ2-7
V: TRBV5-6

CDR3: CATSISTGPYEQYF
DNA: TGTGCCACCAGCATCTCGACAGGACCCTACGAGCAGTACTTC
size: -
D: -
J: TRBJ2-7
V: TRBV15

CDR3: CASRWTGAITGELFF
DNA: TGTGCCAGCAGGTGGACAGGGGCAATAACCGGGGAGCTGTTTTTT
size: -
D: TRBD1
J: TRBJ2-2
V: TRBV2

CDR3: CASTQTGIPGNTIYF
DNA: TGTGCCAGCACCCAAACAGGGATCCCTGGAAACACCATATATTTT
size: -
D: -
J: TRBJ1-3
V: TRBV19

CDR3: CAWSVNQGTNTEAFF
DNA: TGTGCCTGGAGTGTGAATCAGGGAACGAACACTGAAGCTTTCTTT
size: -
D: -
J: TRBJ1-1
V: TRBV30

CDR3: CASSPGGGAGAQDTQYF
DNA: TGTGCCAGCAGCCCGGGGGGAGGGGCTGGCGCACAAGATACGCAGTATTTT
size: -
D: TRBD2
J: TRBJ2-3
V: TRBV5-6

CDR3: CASSFQSQSEQYF
DNA: TGCGCCAGCAGCTTCCAGTCACAATCGGAGCAGTACTTC
size: -
D: -
J: TRBJ2-7
V: TRBV5-1

CDR3: CASSPVGASGNTIYF
DNA: TGTGCCAGCAGCCCGGTGGGGGCCTCTGGAAACACCATATATTTT
size: -
D: -
J: TRBJ1-3
V: TRBV6-5

CDR3: CASSPIVSGNTIYF
DNA: TGTGCCAGCAGCCCCATTGTCTCTGGAAACACCATATATTTT
size: -
D: -
J: TRBJ1-3
V: TRBV9

CDR3: CASKSGKDRNEQFF
DNA: TGTGCCTCAAAAAGCGGGAAGGACCGCAATGAGCAGTTCTTC
size: -
D: TRBD2
J: TRBJ2-1
V: TRBV19

CDR3: CASSLKVLRGSDHYGYTF
DNA: TGTGCCAGCAGTTTAAAGGTTCTTCGGGGTTCCGACCACTATGGCTACACCTTC
size: -
D: -
J: TRBJ1-2
V: TRBV27

CDR3: CASTSRRGLDKQETQYF
DNA: TGTGCCAGCACTTCCAGGAGGGGCCTGGACAAACAAGAGACCCAGTACTTC
size: -
D: -
J: TRBJ2-5
V: TRBV11-2

CDR3: CASSLEPGYEQYF
DNA: TGTGCTAGCAGCTTAGAACCGGGCTACGAGCAGTACTTC
size: -
D: -
J: TRBJ2-7
V: TRBV7-7

CDR3: CASSGDRGNQPQHF
DNA: TGTGCCAGCAGTGGAGACAGGGGGAATCAGCCCCAGCATTTT
size: -
D: TRBD1
J: TRBJ1-5
V: TRBV2

CDR3: CASSRLAGERETQYF
DNA: TGCGCCAGCAGCCGACTAGCGGGAGAACGGGAGACCCAGTACTTC
size: -
D: TRBD2
J: TRBJ2-5
V: TRBV4-1

CDR3: CASSATRLAGGGAKNIQYF
DNA: TGTGCCAGCAGCGCAACCCGACTAGCGGGAGGAGGGGCCAAAAACATTCAGTACTTC
size: -
D: TRBD2
J: TRBJ2-4
V: TRBV7-2

CDR3: CASSLGQGAHEQYF
DNA: TGTGCCAGCAGTTTGGGACAGGGGGCTCACGAGCAGTACTTC
size: -
D: TRBD1
J: TRBJ2-7
V: TRBV28